The 19 T cell receptor beta chains presented below share a single source sample, sequenced in a study of T-cell memory formation after mild COVID-19. Each CDR3 protein is one row after TCRdb ran MiXCR on the 5' RACE reads. The repertoire holds fewer than 700,000 distinct CDR3 sequences, with about 22% as singletons. The source material was PBMCs or a T cell subset sorted from them (not recorded which). These receptors were collected from an adult woman who had mild COVID-19 (a few samples of this study predate the infection). Cell type and time point are not known.

This clonotype was seen a few times. The chain couples TRBV6-5 to TRBJ1-6, with D possibly being TRBD1 (5 bases). V was clipped by 5 bases and J by 9 bases, with 17 bases between them. The CDR3 is 15 residues long. The germline V gene encodes CDR1 MNHEY and CDR2 SVGAGI. CDR3 sequence reads: CASSTGQGVTSPLHF. For the CDR3, the DNA is TGTGCCAGCAGTACTGGCCAGGGAGTTACTTCACCCCTCCACTTT.

This clonotype occurred a few times. The V call is TRBV5-5, the J call TRBJ2-1; 7 bases agree with TRBD2. The CDR3 loop spans 17 amino acids. V shed 4 bases and J 6 bases; nucleotides not matched to a gene: 16. Germline V gives CDR1 SGHKS, CDR2 YYEKEE (reference sequence). CDR3 amino acids: CASSRIPLAGVPNEQFF. The CDR3 nucleotides are TGTGCCAGCAGCCGAATCCCTCTGGCGGGAGTTCCCAATGAGCAGTTCTTC. Based on the CDR3 plus reference TRBV5-5 and TRBJ2-1, the full variable domain is DAGVTQSPTHLIKTRGQQVTLRCSPISGHKSVSWYQQVLGQGPQFIFQYYEKEERGRGNFPDRFSARQFPNYSSELNVNALLLGDSALYLCASSRIPLAGVPNEQFFGPGTRLTVL.

This clonotype was seen more than once but under ten times. The genes are TRBV12-3 or TRBV12-4 and TRBJ2-1; weak D call: TRBD1 (5 bases). V was pared by 9 bases and J by 0 bases, with 12 bases between. CDR3 size: 14 residues. The CDR3 region has the DNA TGTGCCAGTACTTTAGGGGCCTCCTACAATGAGCAGTTCTTC. This encodes CASTLGASYNEQFF.

In this sample, this clonotype turned up a few times. The gene calls are TRBV18 and TRBJ2-1; D possibly uses TRBD1 or TRBD2 (5 bases each). Looked up from germline, CDR1 is KGHSH and CDR2 is LQKENI. V was clipped by 0 bases and J by 7 bases, with 7 bases between them. The CDR3 is 13 residues long. CDR3 coding DNA: TGTGCCAGCTCACCACCAGGGGAGAATGAGCAGTTCTTC. This sequence encodes CASSPPGENEQFF.

This clonotype was counted between two and nine times. The chain recombines TRBV7-9 with TRBJ1-1; no definite D call. This CDR3 contains 13 residues. Germline CDR1 SEHNR, CDR2 FQNEAQ (reference sequence). V was shortened by 4 bases and J by 5 bases, with 11 bases between the two germline ends. The CDR3 protein is CASSYLLGTEAFF. The CDR3 DNA reads as TGTGCCAGCAGCTATCTCCTCGGGACTGAAGCTTTCTTT.

This clonotype came up a few times. J is TRBJ2-7 and V is TRBV20-1; D unresolved. There are 17 residues in the CDR3. CDR1 and CDR2 (germline): DFQATT, SNEGSKA (reference sequence). Trimming left V 0 bases short and J 4 bases short, with 22 bases between. The CDR3 DNA follows: TGCAGTGCTAGAGACCGACTCGCCCTCGTGTCCTATTACGAGCAGTACTTC. Protein sequence: CSARDRLALVSYYEQYF.

The chain has TRBV20-1 and TRBJ2-3; 15 bases agree with TRBD2. CDR1 is DFQATT, CDR2 SNEGSKA, per germline (reference sequence). CDR3 length equals 16 residues. V was clipped by 6 bases and J by 5 bases; unmatched bases: 9. CDR3 bases: TGCAGTGCCACCGGACTAGCGGGAGGGTTTGGAGATACGCAGTATTTT. Encoded protein: CSATGLAGGFGDTQYF.

This clonotype was seen repeatedly, ten times or more. This sequence joins TRBV7-9 and TRBJ2-3; TRBD2 matches at 14 bases. This CDR3 is built from 17 residues. Germline CDR1 reads SEHNR; CDR2 reads FQNEAQ (reference sequence). With 5 bases clipped from V and 5 bases from J, the junction kept 9 bases outside the gene matches. The CDR3 DNA reads as TGTGCCAGCAGCCCCCCGCCCGGACTAGCGGGAGGAGATACGCAGTATTTT. Protein: CASSPPPGLAGGDTQYF.

V gene TRBV6-8 combines with J gene TRBJ2-3; D is uncertain. This CDR3 has 15 residues. V lost 7 bases, J lost 0 bases, and 14 bases lay in between. CDR1 is MNHGY, CDR2 SAAAGT, per germline. As DNA, the CDR3 is TGTGCCAGCACGGGTGGGAAACCTAGCACAGATACGCAGTATTTT. Amino acids: CASTGGKPSTDTQYF.

In this sample, this clonotype turned up a few times. The gene calls are TRBV18 and TRBJ1-1; TRBD1 aligns across 11 bases. The germline gives CDR1 KGHSH, CDR2 LQKENI. This CDR3 comprises 17 residues. V trimming: 6 bases; J trimming: 1 base; junction bases outside the gene matches: 10. The CDR3 region is CASSQGQGASRNTEAFF. The CDR3 DNA reads as TGTGCCAGCTCCCAAGGACAGGGGGCCTCGAGGAACACTGAAGCTTTCTTT.

This chain's CDR3 is CASSLALTSGGAYNEQFF. CDR3 nucleotide sequence: TGTGCCAGCAGCTTAGCGCTAACTAGCGGGGGGGCCTACAATGAGCAGTTCTTC. This chain uses TRBV7-2 with TRBJ2-1; 13 nucleotides align to TRBD2. Germline values: CDR1 SGHTA, CDR2 FQGNSA. The V and J ends lost 0 bases and 2 bases, in that order; junction bases with no gene match: 4. The CDR3 has 18 residues.

As DNA, the CDR3 is TGTGCCAGCAGCTTAGAAATAAGGGGGGAGCAGTACTTC. Translating gives CASSLEIRGEQYF. V usage is TRBV7-6 and J usage is TRBJ2-7, with D tentatively TRBD1 (6 bases). The CDR3 is made up of 13 amino acids. The germline gives CDR1 SGHVS, CDR2 FNYEAQ. V shed 1 base and J shed 7 bases, with 11 bases lying between them.

There are many counts of this clonotype. This chain uses TRBV5-1 with TRBJ1-1, with TRBD1 matching 8 bases. Germline trimming cut 1 base from V and 0 bases from J; bases unmatched to any gene: 5. This CDR3 comprises 16 residues. Germline V gene lookup returns CDR1 SGHRS and CDR2 YFSETQ. The CDR3 DNA is TGCGCCAGCAGCTTGACAGGGGGTAGCATGAACACTGAAGCTTTCTTT. This sequence encodes CASSLTGGSMNTEAFF.

The chain couples TRBV14 to TRBJ2-7, with TRBD2 matching over 7 bases. The V and J ends lost 3 bases and 3 bases, in that order; junction bases with no gene match: 11. CDR3 length equals 16 residues. Germline-derived CDR1 and CDR2 are SGHDN and FVKESK. The CDR3 is CASSQEQRGLFYEQYF. The CDR3 DNA is TGTGCCAGCAGCCAGGAACAGCGGGGACTTTTCTACGAGCAGTACTTC.

The chain joins TRBV27 to TRBJ2-4; D gene unclear. CDR1 MNHEY and CDR2 SMNVEV come from the germline V gene (reference sequence). The CDR3 has 15 amino acids. The V end was cut by 0 bases, the J end by 1 base, with 7 bases between. The CDR3 loop is CASSLSANAKNIQYF. The CDR3 DNA reads as TGTGCCAGCAGTTTATCCGCCAATGCCAAAAACATTCAGTACTTC.

The V gene is TRBV12-3 or TRBV12-4, the J gene TRBJ2-1; a weak D match, TRBD1 (5 bases). The CDR3 extends over 13 amino acids. V lost 4 bases and J lost 15, with 19 bases in between. CDR3 DNA: TGTGCCAGCAGTTCTGCAGGGCATAAAAGAGCGTTCTTC. It is translated as CASSSAGHKRAFF.

This clonotype was detected a few times. CDR3 nucleotide sequence: TGTGCCAGCAGCCAAGCTCCAGCAGGGAGAAACGAGCAGTACTTC. As protein: CASSQAPAGRNEQYF. This chain links TRBV14 with TRBJ2-7; D is perhaps TRBD1 or TRBD2 (5 bases each). CDR1 and CDR2 (germline): SGHDN, FVKESK. The ends were cut back, 1 base at V and 5 bases at J, with 15 bases in the middle. The CDR3 totals 15 residues.

This clonotype was seen a handful of times. The rearrangement links TRBV12-3 or TRBV12-4 to TRBJ1-5, with TRBD1 matching 10 bases. V lost 6 bases, J lost 3 bases, and 5 bases stayed unmatched. CDR3 length equals 15 residues. CDR3 amino acids: CASSFDRGHNQPQHF. As DNA, the CDR3 is TGTGCCAGCAGCTTCGACAGGGGGCACAATCAGCCCCAGCATTTT.

This chain joins TRBV15 and TRBJ2-7, with D perhaps matching TRBD2 (7 bases). Germline V gives CDR1 LNHNV, CDR2 YYDKDF (reference sequence). The V end lost 5 bases, the J end lost 3 bases, and 17 bases lay between the germline ends. This CDR3 has 15 residues. This CDR3 is CATSPLEGGHYEQYF. CDR3 bases: TGTGCCACCAGCCCCCTGGAGGGGGGGCACTACGAGCAGTACTTC. Full variable domain (remainder filled in from reference TRBV15 and TRBJ2-7): DAMVIQNPRYQVTQFGKPVTLSCSQTLNHNVMYWYQQKSSQAPKLLFHYYDKDFNNEADTPDNFQSRRPNTSFCFLDIRSPGLGDTAMYLCATSPLEGGHYEQYFGPGTRLTVT.